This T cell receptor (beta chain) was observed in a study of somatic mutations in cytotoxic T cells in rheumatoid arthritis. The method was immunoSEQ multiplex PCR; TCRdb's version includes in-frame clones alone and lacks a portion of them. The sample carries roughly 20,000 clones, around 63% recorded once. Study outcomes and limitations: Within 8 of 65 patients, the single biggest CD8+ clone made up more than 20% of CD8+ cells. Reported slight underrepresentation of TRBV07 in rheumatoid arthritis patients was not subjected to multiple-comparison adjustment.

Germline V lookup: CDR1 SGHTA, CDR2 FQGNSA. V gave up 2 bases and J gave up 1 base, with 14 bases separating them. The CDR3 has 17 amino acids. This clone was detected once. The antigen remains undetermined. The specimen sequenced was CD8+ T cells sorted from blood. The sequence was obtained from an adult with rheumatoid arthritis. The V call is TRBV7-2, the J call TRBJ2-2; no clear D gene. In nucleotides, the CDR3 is TGTGCCAGCAGCTTAAGTCACAGCCGCGAGAACACCGGGGAGCTGTTTTTT. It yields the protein CASSLSHSRENTGELFF.